This TCR beta chain emerged from a study of post-analysis software for immune sequencing data. Study conclusions and caveats: TRBV5-6, TRBV5-1 and TRBV20-1 were among a few TRBV segments more frequent in patients than controls.

There are a few counts of this clonotype. Its specificity is not known. The CDR3 consists of 15 residues. V lost 1 base and J 5 bases, leaving 11 bases between the germline ends. Germline V gene data show CDR1 as MGHDK and CDR2 as SYGVNS. cDNA libraries of TCR beta carried unique molecular identifiers. TCRdb re-called the PCR reads with MiXCR, one entry per CDR3 protein. The sample holds about 430,000 distinct CDR3 sequences; roughly 38% are singletons and the top ten take 7.6%. The receptor was isolated from a girl aged 2-10 years with multiple sclerosis. The sequenced sample was blood. The V and J genes are TRBV25-1 and TRBJ1-4; no clear D gene. In nucleotides, the CDR3 is TGTGCCAGCAGTGAATTAGGCAAGGAGAATGAAAAACTGTTTTTT. Its translation is CASSELGKENEKLFF.